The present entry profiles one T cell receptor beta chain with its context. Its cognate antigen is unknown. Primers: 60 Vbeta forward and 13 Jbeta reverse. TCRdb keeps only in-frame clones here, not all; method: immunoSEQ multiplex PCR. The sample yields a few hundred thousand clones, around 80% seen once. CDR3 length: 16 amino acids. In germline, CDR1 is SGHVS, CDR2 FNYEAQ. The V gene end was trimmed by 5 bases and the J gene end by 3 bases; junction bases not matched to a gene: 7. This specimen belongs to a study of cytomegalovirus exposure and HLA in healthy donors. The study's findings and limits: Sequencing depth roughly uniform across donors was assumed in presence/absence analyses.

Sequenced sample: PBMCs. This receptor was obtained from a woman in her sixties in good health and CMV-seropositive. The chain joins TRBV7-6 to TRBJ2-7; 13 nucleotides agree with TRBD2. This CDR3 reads CASSRTSGRGGYEQYF. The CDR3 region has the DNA TGTGCCAGCAGCCGGACTAGCGGGAGAGGGGGCTACGAGCAGTACTTC.